The rows below give T cell receptor beta chains drawn from one sample of a study of CD4 T cells in relation to SARS-CoV-2 and coronaviruses. Antigen specificity for these receptors is unknown. Method: immunoSEQ multiplex PCR; TCRdb's copy keeps in-frame clones and lacks some. The sample has around 25,000 clones, over 60% seen once; the top ten hold around a sixth. The sequencing sample was made of CD4+ T cells from PBMCs, cultured in vitro. These receptors originate from a human donor in good health. Both conserved end residues are trimmed from each CDR3.

J,length,V,CDR3
TRBJ2-5,11,TRBV18,ASSPPVEETQY
TRBJ2-5,11,TRBV12-3/TRBV12-4,ASSLGQQETQY
TRBJ1-1,13,TRBV5-4,ASSLETGGVTEAF
TRBJ2-5,14,TRBV5-8,ASSVYGGRGGETQY
TRBJ2-3,16,TRBV5-1,ASSLVGGGAPSTDTQY
TRBJ2-3,13,TRBV7-2,ASSSPGTYGDTQY
TRBJ2-6,13,TRBV9,ASEGGLAGANVLT
TRBJ2-1,11,TRBV19,ASTQRGYNEQF
TRBJ2-4,10,TRBV2,ASSPGLNIQY
TRBJ1-3,12,TRBV10-1,ASSPGHSGNTIY
TRBJ1-1,13,TRBV10-1,AISGIGLGNTEAF
TRBJ1-3,12,TRBV29-1,SVEREYAPRAIY
TRBJ2-7,14,TRBV28,ASSLPKTGRRLEQY
TRBJ2-7,13,TRBV9,ASSVGTSGLYEQY
TRBJ1-6,14,TRBV5-6,ASSLGSAHLNSPLH
TRBJ2-1,14,TRBV18,ASSPQERSVYNEQF
TRBJ2-7,10,TRBV19,ASRGHAYEQY
TRBJ2-1,10,TRBV5-4,ASSLSAYEQF
TRBJ1-1,12,TRBV30,AWTSTVGNTEAF
TRBJ2-3,15,TRBV7-3,ASSLTGAPGWGDTQY
TRBJ2-1,15,TRBV9,ASSGDGTPSSYNEQF
TRBJ2-7,17,TRBV4-1,ASSQDAGTSGRGAYEQY
TRBJ1-4,12,TRBV6-5,ASSYSRPDEKLF
TRBJ2-7,12,TRBV6-5,ASRVRDSAYEQY
TRBJ2-5,13,TRBV11-3,ASSLVAGGPETQY
TRBJ2-2,15,TRBV3-1/TRBV3-2,ASSQGLAGGGTGELF
TRBJ1-5,11,TRBV19,ASSIRGDQPQH
TRBJ2-7,14,TRBV11-2,ASSLERLLDTYEQY
TRBJ2-2,14,TRBV6-2/TRBV6-3,ASSYRGADGTGELF
TRBJ2-5,10,TRBV13,ASSFGLGTQY
TRBJ1-6,12,TRBV11-2,ASSFNWNNSPLH
TRBJ2-3,12,TRBV2,ASTLGASTDTQY
TRBJ2-1,16,TRBV7-8,ASSLKGLAGGFGNEQF
TRBJ2-3,11,TRBV30,AWSVEVWDTQY
TRBJ2-1,17,TRBV19,ASSRVGLAGMSSYNEQF
TRBJ2-2,11,TRBV19,ATLTGPTGELF
TRBJ1-1,11,TRBV9,ASSVADNTEAF
TRBJ2-1,11,TRBV20-1,SASTGGRNEQF
TRBJ2-3,13,TRBV24-1,ATSPDRGITDTQY
TRBJ1-1,11,TRBV2,ASIWGGDTEAF
TRBJ2-7,12,TRBV7-2,ASSLSRGVYEQY
TRBJ1-1,13,TRBV4-1,ASSRRGGNKAEAF
TRBJ1-2,13,TRBV4-1,ASSPAPRDNYGYT
TRBJ1-1,14,TRBV4-2,ASSQAWAGVDTEAF
TRBJ1-5,12,TRBV7-2,ASSVDSKNQPQH
TRBJ2-7,16,TRBV11-2,ASSHRGVPATSYYEQY
TRBJ2-5,13,TRBV6-5,ASSHPTGVGETQY
TRBJ1-2,14,TRBV6-6,ASSYSGGTLDYGYT